The TCR beta chain under discussion was sequenced for a study of cytomegalovirus exposure and HLA in healthy donors. Study overall: Most genotyped donors, 65% to 90% of more than 300, had Caucasian-associated genetic ancestry. General study results and limits: According to the study, 160 or so TCR beta chains were cytomegalovirus-associated. Presence/absence analyses supposed approximately even sequencing depth among donors. Despite most TCR sequences being rare, some public TCRs occurred in many donors.

A word on this clone: Its antigen is not identified.

PCR used 60 Vbeta primers and 13 Jbeta primers. Some clones are missing from TCRdb's copy, which holds only in-frame ones; the method was immunoSEQ multiplex PCR. The table for this sample gives about 42,000 clones. The sample consisted of PBMCs. The TCR sequence derives from a man aged 30 to 45 in good health and CMV-seronegative.

This CDR3 is CASSGQRAALYNEQFF. CDR3 DNA sequence: TGTGCCAGCAGTGGCCAGCGCGCGGCTTTATACAATGAGCAGTTCTTC. The genes are TRBV6-1 and TRBJ2-1; D call uncertain. Per the germline V gene, CDR1 is MNHNS and CDR2 is SASEGT. V lost 4 bases and J lost 4, with 17 bases in between. CDR3 length: 16 residues.